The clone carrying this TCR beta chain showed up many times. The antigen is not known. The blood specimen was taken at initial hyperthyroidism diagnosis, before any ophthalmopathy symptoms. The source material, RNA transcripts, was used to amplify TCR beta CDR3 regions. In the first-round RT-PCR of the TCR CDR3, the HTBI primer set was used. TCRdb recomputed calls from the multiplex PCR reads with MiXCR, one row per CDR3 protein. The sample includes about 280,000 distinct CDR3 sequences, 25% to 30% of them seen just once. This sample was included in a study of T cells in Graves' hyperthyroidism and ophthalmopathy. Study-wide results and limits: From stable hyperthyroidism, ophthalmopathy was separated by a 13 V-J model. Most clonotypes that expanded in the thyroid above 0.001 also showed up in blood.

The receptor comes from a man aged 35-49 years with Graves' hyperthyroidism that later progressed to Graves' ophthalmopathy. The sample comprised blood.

The CDR3, as DNA: TGTGCCAGTAGTATAGATCCGGACAGTAACTATGGCTACACCTTC. Translation: CASSIDPDSNYGYTF. V is TRBV19 and J is TRBJ1-2; tentatively, D is TRBD1 (6 bases). Germline V gene sequence: CDR1 LNHDA, CDR2 SQIVND (reference sequence). The CDR3 sequence is 15 residues long. V lost 0 bases to trimming and J lost 1 base, with 9 bases between them.